The 28 T cell receptor beta chains below were found in one sample sequenced in a study of blood T cell repertoires in COVID-19. Only in-frame clones appear in the TCRdb table, and some are missing; sequencing was by immunoSEQ multiplex PCR. The sample lists about 260,000 clones, more than 75% occurring once. What was sequenced was peripheral blood. All receptors derive from a man aged 40-55 years with active or convalescent COVID-19.

This chain uses TRBV7-8 with TRBJ1-2; D may be TRBD1 (6 bases). V dropped 0 bases and J dropped 4 bases, with 9 bases sitting between them. This CDR3 contains 14 residues. CDR1 and CDR2 from the germline V gene are SGHVS and FQNEAQ. The CDR3 here is CASSLAQGIYGYTF. CDR3 nucleotides: TGTGCCAGCAGCTTAGCGCAGGGGATCTATGGCTACACCTTC.

This clone appeared a single time. This chain connects TRBV19 to TRBJ1-5; weak D call: TRBD1 (6 bases). Germline V gene data show CDR1 as LNHDA and CDR2 as SQIVND (reference sequence). The CDR3 runs 16 residues. Trimming took 3 bases from V and 0 from J, leaving 12 bases between them. In DNA form, the CDR3 reads TGTGCCAGTAGTATTAGGGGGGGACATAGCAATCAGCCCCAGCATTTT. It translates to CASSIRGGHSNQPQHF.

The chain links TRBV7-9 to TRBJ2-7; 7 bases are a match to TRBD1. J lost 5 bases, V lost 1 base, and 8 bases had no gene match. The CDR3 runs to 15 residues. Per the germline V gene, CDR1 is SEHNR and CDR2 is FQNEAQ (reference sequence). The CDR3, as DNA: TGTGCCAGCAGCTTAGGTTACAGGGGAGTCAACGAGCAGTACTTC. Protein: CASSLGYRGVNEQYF.

This clone was seen more than once but under ten times. This chain links TRBV12-5 with TRBJ2-7; D might be TRBD1 (6 bases). This CDR3 region has 17 residues. V shed 2 bases and J shed 3 bases, with 20 bases lying between them. Germline V gene data show CDR1 as LGHNT and CDR2 as FRNRAP. CDR3 amino acids: CASGLRGLLQDSYEQYF. In nucleotides, the CDR3 is TGTGCTAGTGGTTTGCGCGGTCTTCTCCAGGACAGCTACGAGCAGTACTTC.

The rearrangement joins TRBV6-5 to TRBJ1-5; D is possibly TRBD1 (5 bases). The CDR3 is made up of 15 amino acids. Trimming shortened V by 6 bases and J by 3 bases, and 15 bases separated the two germline ends. Germline CDR1 and CDR2: MNHEY and SVGAGI. CDR3 sequence (DNA): TGTGCCAGCAGACGGGGGGACGGGCTCAATCAGCCCCAGCATTTT. It yields the protein CASRRGDGLNQPQHF.

V gene TRBV6-4 combines with J gene TRBJ2-1, with TRBD2 identical over 16 bases. Germline V lookup: CDR1 MRHNA, CDR2 SNTAGT. V was pared by 6 bases and J by 9 bases, with 8 bases of the junction left unmatched. The CDR3 totals 16 residues. The DNA of the CDR3 is TGTGCCAGCAGCCCGGGGACTAGCGGGGGGGCCGGTGAGCAGTTCTTC. Translated: CASSPGTSGGAGEQFF.

V usage is TRBV5-6 and J usage is TRBJ2-7, with 12 bases matching TRBD1. Germline lookup yields CDR1 SGHDT and CDR2 YYEEEE. The V segment lost 4 bases and the J segment 4 bases; nucleotides outside the gene matches: 9. There are 16 residues in the CDR3. The CDR3 region has the DNA TGTGCCAGCAGCCAGCGGGACAGGGGGCTTGGATACGAGCAGTACTTC. Its translation is CASSQRDRGLGYEQYF.

This clone was found many times. The chain recombines TRBV18 with TRBJ2-7, with 11 bases lining up with TRBD1. The V gene end was trimmed by 4 bases and the J gene end by 2 bases; junction bases not matched to a gene: 4. CDR3 length: 15 amino acids. Germline CDR1 KGHSH, CDR2 LQKENI. The CDR3 loop reads CASSRSGQGAYEQYF. The CDR3 coding sequence is TGTGCCAGCTCACGATCGGGACAGGGGGCCTACGAGCAGTACTTC.

The genes are TRBV7-9 and TRBJ2-1; D uncertain. Trimming removed 4 bases from V and 0 bases from J, with 10 bases in between. Looked up from germline, CDR1 is SEHNR and CDR2 is FQNEAQ (reference sequence). The CDR3 sequence is 15 residues long. CDR3 coding DNA: TGTGCCAGCAGCTCCCACGTGAGCTCCTACAATGAGCAGTTCTTC. Translated, it gives CASSSHVSSYNEQFF.

V usage is TRBV19 and J usage is TRBJ1-2; TRBD1 matches 10 bases. V trimming: 1 base; J trimming: 7 bases; junction bases outside the gene matches: 6. The CDR3 sequence is 15 residues long. CDR1 and CDR2 (germline): LNHDA, SQIVND (reference sequence). The CDR3 spells CASSIAGQGVLGYTF. CDR3 nucleotides: TGTGCCAGTAGTATAGCCGGACAGGGGGTTCTTGGCTACACCTTC.

For the CDR3, the DNA is TGTGCCAGCAGTTATCTGACAGGGGGAAACACCATATATTTT. This translates into CASSYLTGGNTIYF. This chain connects TRBV6-6 to TRBJ1-3; TRBD1 matches 7 bases. This CDR3 is 14 amino acids long. From germline, CDR1 is MNHNY and CDR2 SVGAGI (reference sequence). The J segment lost 4 bases and the V segment lost 3 bases, leaving 3 bases of the junction unmatched.

The CDR3 nucleotides are TGTGCCTGGAGTGTAGGACAGATCAATAGCAATCAGCCCCAGCATTTT. Translating gives CAWSVGQINSNQPQHF. This chain links TRBV30 with TRBJ1-5, with TRBD1 as a possible D gene (6 bases). The germline V gene encodes CDR1 GTSNPN and CDR2 SVGIG (reference sequence). V lost 0 bases and J lost 0, with 12 bases in between. The CDR3 sequence is 16 residues long.

This clone was observed a handful of times. This chain uses TRBV29-1 with TRBJ1-5; 8 nucleotides match TRBD1. The CDR3 spans 14 residues. CDR1 and CDR2 (germline): SQVTM, ANQGSEA. V lost 6 bases to trimming and J lost 4 bases; unmatched junction nucleotides: 8. As DNA, the CDR3 is TGCAGCGTACAAGGACAGGGAGGAAATCAGCCCCAGCATTTT. This codes for CSVQGQGGNQPQHF.

V usage is TRBV11-2 and J usage is TRBJ2-7; TRBD1 agrees at 9 bases. CDR1 SGHAT and CDR2 FQNNGV come from the germline V gene. The CDR3 runs 15 residues. The V segment lost 4 bases and the J segment 2 bases; nucleotides outside the gene matches: 6. The CDR3 loop reads CASSSGQGTPYEQYF. CDR3 in DNA: TGTGCCAGCAGCTCCGGACAGGGGACCCCCTACGAGCAGTACTTC.

CDR3 sequence reads: CASSLGTSGGPEQYF. Here the CDR3 DNA reads TGTGCCAGCAGCTTGGGGACTAGCGGGGGGCCCGAGCAGTACTTC. V is TRBV5-4 and J is TRBJ2-7, with 14 bases aligning to TRBD2. The CDR3 is 15 amino acids. The trim removed 0 bases at V and 6 bases at J, leaving 2 bases unmatched. Looked up from germline, CDR1 is SGHNT and CDR2 is YYREEE (reference sequence).

This chain connects TRBV2 to TRBJ2-1; 10 bases agree with TRBD1. Germline trimming cut 7 bases from V and 13 bases from J; bases unmatched to any gene: 25. Per germline, CDR1 SNHLY and CDR2 FYNNEI. CDR3 length: 18 amino acids. The CDR3, as DNA: TGTGCCAGCATTCGGGACAGGGGTGTCGTCTTCGTGCCCAAAAATCAGTTCTTC. Its protein product is CASIRDRGVVFVPKNQFF.

The V call is TRBV5-1, the J call TRBJ1-6, with a weak D call TRBD1 (6 bases). The CDR3 is 15 amino acids. CDR1 is SGHRS, CDR2 YFSETQ, per germline. Trimming removed 1 base from V and 10 bases from J, with 15 bases in between. The CDR3 DNA follows: TGCGCCAGCAGCTTGCTCCCAGGGGAAGGCTCACCCCTCCACTTT. It translates to CASSLLPGEGSPLHF.

The rearrangement joins TRBV7-9 to TRBJ1-1; perhaps TRBD1 as D (5 bases). Deletions cut 1 base from V and 4 bases from J, with 16 bases between. Looked up from germline, CDR1 is SEHNR and CDR2 is FQNEAQ (reference sequence). The CDR3 has 16 residues. In DNA form, the CDR3 reads TGTGCCAGCAGCTTAGTATTCTCGGGGGGGAGCACTGAAGCTTTCTTT. As protein: CASSLVFSGGSTEAFF. Full variable domain (rest looked up from reference TRBV7-9 and TRBJ1-1): DTGVSQNPRHKITKRGQNVTFRCDPISEHNRLYWYRQTLGQGPEFLTYFQNEAQLEKSRLLSDRFSAERPKGSFSTLEIQRTEQGDSAMYLCASSLVFSGGSTEAFFGQGTRLTVV.

This clone occurred a few times. V usage is TRBV7-9 and J usage is TRBJ2-1, with D uncertain. From germline, CDR1 is SEHNR and CDR2 FQNEAQ (reference sequence). V was pared by 1 base and J by 0 bases, with 7 bases between. CDR3 length: 15 amino acids. The CDR3 is CASSLDLYSYNEQFF. The CDR3 coding sequence is TGTGCCAGCAGCTTAGACCTATACTCCTACAATGAGCAGTTCTTC.

The genes are TRBV6-5 and TRBJ2-2; D is unclear. V lost 7 bases and J lost 2, with 11 bases in between. Germline assignment: CDR1 MNHEY and CDR2 SVGAGI. The CDR3 loop spans 14 amino acids. The CDR3 sequence: CASKPPHNTGELFF. CDR3 bases: TGTGCCAGCAAGCCCCCCCACAACACCGGGGAGCTGTTTTTT.

This clone has only one observation. This chain uses TRBV6-5 with TRBJ2-5; possibly TRBD1 or TRBD2 for D (7 bases each). Deletions cut 6 bases from V and 5 bases from J, with 13 bases between. The CDR3 consists of 13 residues. Germline V lookup: CDR1 MNHEY, CDR2 SVGAGI. This CDR3 reads CASSYRGGETQYF. The CDR3 DNA follows: TGTGCCAGCAGCTACAGGGGAGGGGAGACCCAGTACTTC.

The chain carries TRBV10-3 and TRBJ1-1; the match to TRBD1 covers 7 bases. This CDR3 comprises 13 residues. J was trimmed by 1 base and V by 7 bases; bases with no gene match: 3. In germline, CDR1 is ENHRY, CDR2 SYGVKD. CDR3 nucleotides: TGTGCCATCATGGGACAGCCGAACACTGAAGCTTTCTTT. It codes for CAIMGQPNTEAFF.

This clone was seen more than once but under ten times. The V and J genes are TRBV24-1 and TRBJ1-2, with a weak D call TRBD1 (6 bases). CDR3 length: 14 amino acids. Germline CDR1 and CDR2: KGHDR and SFDVKD. V was clipped by 4 bases and J by 4 bases, with 12 bases between them. The CDR3 here is CATSDSRGSYGYTF. The CDR3 DNA sequence: TGTGCCACCAGTGACTCAAGGGGGAGCTATGGCTACACCTTC.

The J gene is TRBJ1-2, the V gene TRBV28, with TRBD1 matching over 9 bases. Germline V gene data show CDR1 as MDHEN and CDR2 as SYDVKM. V trimming: 6 bases; J trimming: 7 bases; junction bases outside the gene matches: 12. The CDR3 runs 15 residues. The CDR3 region is CASSRQGGDLFGYTF. As DNA, the CDR3 is TGTGCCAGCAGCAGACAGGGGGGGGACCTGTTTGGCTACACCTTC.

V gene TRBV12-3 or TRBV12-4 combines with J gene TRBJ2-2; D possibly corresponds to TRBD1 (5 bases). The CDR3 length is 13 residues. V was clipped by 7 bases and J by 6 bases, with 12 bases between them. For the CDR3, the DNA is TGTGCCAGCAATAGGGGCGCGTCCGGGGAGCTGTTTTTT. Protein: CASNRGASGELFF.

The chain couples TRBV2 to TRBJ1-5; D not certain. The CDR3 extends over 17 amino acids. Germline-derived CDR1 and CDR2 are SNHLY and FYNNEI. Trimming pared 0 bases from V and 0 bases from J, leaving 12 bases between. The DNA of the CDR3 is TGTGCCAGCAGTGAAGCGCTTAGCCGATATAGCAATCAGCCCCAGCATTTT. Translation: CASSEALSRYSNQPQHF.

This chain links TRBV2 with TRBJ2-7; D may be TRBD2 (6 bases). The V end was cut by 11 bases, the J end by 2 bases, with 22 bases between. This CDR3 has 15 amino acids. Germline lookup yields CDR1 SNHLY and CDR2 FYNNEI. CDR3 loop: CAGTIDRGGTYEQYF. The CDR3 bases are TGTGCCGGCACGATAGACAGAGGCGGGACCTACGAGCAGTACTTC.

The chain carries TRBV24-1 and TRBJ2-5, with D possibly being TRBD2 (5 bases). Germline CDR1 reads KGHDR; CDR2 reads SFDVKD. Deletions cut 6 bases from V and 7 bases from J, with 17 bases between. The CDR3 extends over 14 amino acids. The CDR3 DNA reads as TGTGCCACCAGTCCCATTGACCAAGAGGGGACCCAGTACTTC. Translated, it gives CATSPIDQEGTQYF.